Listed here are 20 T cell receptor beta chains from one sample, sequenced in a study of T cells after yellow fever vaccination. TCRdb reanalysed the 5' RACE reads using MiXCR and keeps one entry per CDR3 protein. The sample has 85,000 to 100,000 distinct CDR3 sequences, around 5.5% seen once. Material: CD8+ T cells sorted from PBMCs, obtained 10 days after the yellow fever booster vaccination. The receptors here all came from a man aged 18 to 29 who received the YFV17D yellow fever vaccine.

This clonotype was detected only a few times. This chain connects TRBV6-5 to TRBJ2-7; 7 bases are shared with TRBD2. This CDR3 region has 15 residues. J lost 3 bases, V lost 6 bases, and 11 bases had no gene match. Germline V gene data show CDR1 as MNHEY and CDR2 as SVGAGI. CDR3 region: CASSRVSGGFYEQYF. As DNA, the CDR3 is TGTGCCAGCAGCCGTGTTTCGGGGGGTTTCTACGAGCAGTACTTC.

This clonotype was observed a handful of times. The gene calls are TRBV5-1 and TRBJ2-7, with D possibly matching TRBD2 (6 bases). Germline CDR1 reads SGHRS; CDR2 reads YFSETQ. The CDR3 has 13 amino acids. Trimming took 0 bases from V and 3 from J, leaving 7 bases between them. In DNA form, the CDR3 reads TGCGCCAGCAGCTTGGGGGGGGTCTACGAGCAGTACGTC. It specifies CASSLGGVYEQYV.

The V and J genes are TRBV20-1 and TRBJ1-3; no clear D gene. The V gene's germline CDR1 is DFQATT and CDR2 SNEGSKA (reference sequence). The V and J ends lost 0 bases and 5 bases respectively, with 11 bases between them. The CDR3 is 14 amino acids. In nucleotides, the CDR3 is TGCAGTGCTAGAGATGGTGGAGGCAGAAACACCATATATTTT. It encodes CSARDGGGRNTIYF.

The gene calls are TRBV7-9 and TRBJ2-5; D uncertain. The V end was cut by 3 bases, the J end by 1 base, with 6 bases between. The CDR3 runs 13 residues. CDR1 SEHNR and CDR2 FQNEAQ come from the germline V gene (reference sequence). CDR3 in amino acids: CASSFPSQETQYF. CDR3 nucleotide sequence: TGTGCCAGCAGCTTCCCTAGCCAAGAGACCCAGTACTTC.

This clonotype was seen at least ten times. The V and J genes are TRBV13 and TRBJ2-7; no reliable D call. V was clipped by 0 bases and J by 0 bases, with 3 bases between them. CDR3 length: 13 residues. The germline V gene encodes CDR1 PRHDT and CDR2 FYEKMQ (reference sequence). The CDR3 region has the DNA TGTGCCAGCAGCTTAGGCCTCTCCTACGAGCAGTACGTC. This sequence encodes CASSLGLSYEQYV.

This clonotype was observed many times. The V call is TRBV6-2 or TRBV6-3, the J call TRBJ2-3; 13 nucleotides match TRBD2. Germline CDR1 reads MNHEY; CDR2 reads SVGEGT. After removal of 4 bases from V and 3 bases from J, the junction contained 10 bases not matched to a gene. This CDR3 region has 18 residues. The CDR3, as DNA: TGTGCCAGCAGTTCCCGACTAGCGGGGGGCCTGTCGACAGATACGCAGTATTTT. Protein: CASSSRLAGGLSTDTQYF.

This clonotype appeared many times. This chain links TRBV5-5 with TRBJ2-7; D not resolved. The germline CDR1 and CDR2 sequences are SGHKS and YYEKEE (reference sequence). The ends were cut back, 4 bases at V and 0 bases at J, with 8 bases in the middle. CDR3 length: 13 amino acids. The CDR3 DNA reads TGTGCCAGCAGCCGTGGTAGCTCCTACGAGCAGTACGTC. Translating it yields CASSRGSSYEQYV.

This clonotype was counted between two and nine times. The chain carries TRBV29-1 and TRBJ2-2; the D gene is possibly TRBD1 (5 bases). Looked up from germline, CDR1 is SQVTM and CDR2 is ANQGSEA. The CDR3 runs to 13 residues. Trimming removed 5 bases from V and 2 bases from J, with 9 bases in between. The CDR3 DNA follows: TGCAGCGTTTATACAGGAAACACCGGGGAGCTGTTTTTT. This translates into CSVYTGNTGELFF.

This clonotype was detected a few times. The rearrangement links TRBV2 to TRBJ2-7; D might be TRBD2 (5 bases). The CDR3 is made up of 13 amino acids. Germline V CDR1 and CDR2: SNHLY, FYNNEI. V dropped 6 bases and J dropped 1 base, with 10 bases sitting between them. DNA for the CDR3: TGTGCCAGCAGGGGAACTAGTTCCTACGAGCAGTACTTC. Translating it yields CASRGTSSYEQYF.

This clonotype has at least ten counts. The J gene is TRBJ2-1, the V gene TRBV5-1; D may be TRBD1 or TRBD2 (7 bases each). Germline CDR1 and CDR2: SGHRS and YFSETQ. Trimming cost V 7 bases and J 7 bases, with 15 bases left between them. This CDR3 has 13 amino acids. CDR3 sequence reads: CASHRGGSNEQFF. The DNA for the CDR3 is TGCGCCAGCCACAGGGGAGGGAGTAATGAGCAGTTCTTC.

The chain is built from TRBV5-5 and TRBJ1-2; D is ambiguous. The V end was cut by 4 bases, the J end by 0 bases, with 7 bases between. CDR1 is SGHKS, CDR2 YYEKEE, per germline (reference sequence). CDR3 length equals 13 residues. The CDR3 here is CASSMEANYGYTF. The CDR3 DNA is TGTGCCAGCAGCATGGAAGCTAACTATGGCTACACCTTC.

This clonotype was seen a handful of times. V and J are TRBV6-5 and TRBJ2-1, with 7 bases aligning to TRBD1. This CDR3 is built from 13 residues. The germline V gene encodes CDR1 MNHEY and CDR2 SVGAGI. Unmatched junction bases numbered 3, after V lost 4 bases and J lost 6 bases. This CDR3 reads CASSFRDSNEQFF. CDR3 DNA sequence: TGTGCCAGCAGTTTCCGGGACAGCAATGAGCAGTTCTTC.

In this sample, this clonotype turned up many times. This chain uses TRBV29-1 with TRBJ2-1; D may be TRBD1 (5 bases). The germline V gene has CDR1 SQVTM and CDR2 ANQGSEA. V lost 1 base to trimming and J lost 4 bases, with 8 bases between them. The CDR3 sequence is 13 residues long. This CDR3 reads CSVEGQRYNEQFF. DNA of the CDR3: TGCAGCGTTGAAGGACAGCGATACAATGAGCAGTTCTTC.

For the CDR3, the DNA is TGCGCCAGCAGTTGGCGGGGGGCAGGTGGCACAGATACGCAGTATTTT. This encodes CASSWRGAGGTDTQYF. The V and J genes are TRBV5-1 and TRBJ2-3, with 8 positions matching TRBD2. Germline assignment: CDR1 SGHRS and CDR2 YFSETQ. This CDR3 region has 16 residues. Germline trimming cut 5 bases from V and 1 base from J; bases unmatched to any gene: 9.

This clonotype came up a few times. V is TRBV7-6 and J is TRBJ2-7; TRBD2 is a possible D gene (5 bases). V was shortened by 5 bases and J by 2 bases, with 13 bases between the two germline ends. CDR3 size: 14 residues. The germline gives CDR1 SGHVS, CDR2 FNYEAQ. This CDR3 is CASSASGMAYEQYF. As DNA, the CDR3 is TGTGCCAGCAGCGCAAGCGGTATGGCCTACGAGCAGTACTTC.

CDR3 nucleotides: TGTGCCAGCAGTCCGACAGGGGTGAATGGGAACACCATATATTTT. The encoded protein is CASSPTGVNGNTIYF. The V and J genes are TRBV6-6 and TRBJ1-3; TRBD1 matches 8 bases. Unmatched junction bases numbered 10, after V lost 5 bases and J lost 7 bases. Per the germline V gene, CDR1 is MNHNY and CDR2 is SVGAGI (reference sequence). The CDR3 runs to 15 residues.

The chain joins TRBV4-1 to TRBJ2-3; D gene unclear. There are 15 residues in the CDR3. Per germline, CDR1 MGHRA and CDR2 YSYEKL. Trimming took 1 base from V and 1 from J, leaving 9 bases between them. This chain's CDR3 is CASSQGRTGTDTQYF. The CDR3 DNA is TGCGCCAGCAGCCAAGGGCGAACTGGCACAGATACGCAGTATTTT.

The gene calls are TRBV9 and TRBJ2-6, with TRBD2 as a possible D gene (5 bases). V gave up 6 bases and J gave up 1 base, with 11 bases separating them. Germline V gene sequence: CDR1 SGDLS, CDR2 YYNGEE. The CDR3 consists of 15 residues. The CDR3 loop reads CASTEGGSGANVLTF. In DNA form, the CDR3 reads TGTGCCAGCACCGAGGGCGGGTCTGGGGCCAACGTCCTGACTTTC.

This clonotype came up many times. The chain is built from TRBV5-1 and TRBJ2-5; D possibly corresponds to TRBD2 (6 bases). The CDR3 loop spans 12 amino acids. Deletions cut 6 bases from V and 5 bases from J, with 11 bases between. Germline V CDR1 and CDR2: SGHRS, YFSETQ. CDR3 sequence: CASTLGGETQYF. The CDR3 region has the DNA TGCGCCAGCACCTTAGGAGGGGAGACCCAGTACTTC. The complete variable domain, with remaining parts taken from reference TRBV5-1 and TRBJ2-5, reads KAGVTQTPRYLIKTRGQQVTLSCSPISGHRSVSWYQQTPGQGLQFLFEYFSETQRNKGNFPGRFSGRQFSNSRSEMNVSTLELGDSALYLCASTLGGETQYFGPGTRLLVL.

This clonotype was counted many times. The rearrangement joins TRBV29-1 to TRBJ2-7, with D possibly TRBD1 on 6 matching bases. V was shortened by 4 bases and J by 1 base, with 8 bases between the two germline ends. Looked up from germline, CDR1 is SQVTM and CDR2 is ANQGSEA. This CDR3 is built from 12 residues. This CDR3 is CSVVGQSYEQYF. The CDR3 DNA reads TGCAGCGTTGTTGGACAGTCCTACGAGCAGTACTTC.